This T cell receptor beta chain emerged from a study of blood T cells in healthy people across ages. There are 13 residues in the CDR3. Germline lookup yields CDR1 MNHEY and CDR2 SMNVEV (reference sequence). The V and J ends lost 4 bases and 5 bases respectively, with 9 bases between them. It was with a sample-barcoded 5' primer and a J-beta primer mix that a second PCR of roughly 6 to 12 cycles was run. Using its own MiXCR run on the 5' RACE reads, TCRdb lists one record per CDR3 protein. Of more than 1 million distinct CDR3 sequences listed, roughly 45% are singletons. This clonotype was seen more than once but under ten times.

The genes are TRBV27 and TRBJ2-1; weak D call: TRBD2 (6 bases). The sequencing input was blood. This TCR derives from a woman aged 55 to 70 in good health. CDR3: CASSSPGDNEQFF. The CDR3 nucleotides read TGTGCCAGCAGTTCACCGGGGGACAATGAGCAGTTCTTC.